The next 12 T cell receptor beta chains were all read from a single sample in a study of Ad26.COV2.S vaccination and SARS-CoV-2 variants. Profiling relied on immunoSEQ multiplex PCR, and the TCRdb table lists in-frame clones only, not all of them. This table has around 420,000 clones, roughly 88% appearing once. The treatment: around 19 received Ad26.COV2.S at low or high dose, single or two shots; a few received placebo; per-sample allocation not given. The samples date from day 63 after the first vaccine or placebo injection. The sample consisted of peripheral blood, taken in a trial of Ad26.COV2.S vaccine versus placebo. These receptors originate from a person between 18 and 65 years old who received the Ad26.COV2.S COVID-19 vaccine or a placebo.

The chain joins TRBV28 to TRBJ1-1; 9 nucleotides align to TRBD1. V trimming: 4 bases; J trimming: 3 bases; junction bases outside the gene matches: 3. The CDR3 has 14 residues. CDR1 MDHEN and CDR2 SYDVKM come from the germline V gene. CDR3 amino acids: CASSWTGEDTEAFF. For the CDR3, the DNA is TGTGCCAGCAGTTGGACAGGGGAGGACACTGAAGCTTTCTTT.

Points on this clone: A read error may produce the germline difference seen at one junction end. The chain joins TRBV6-1 to TRBJ2-1; no reliable D call. There are 16 residues in the CDR3. Germline CDR1 is MNHNS and CDR2 is SASEGT. The CDR3 DNA reads as TGTGCCAGCAGCGAAGGGTCCGGATACTCCTACAATGAGCAGTTCTTC. It codes for CASSEGSGYSYNEQFF.

This clone has only one observation. The rearrangement joins TRBV24-1 to TRBJ2-1; tentative D call: TRBD2 (7 bases). The CDR3 is made up of 16 amino acids. Trimming removed 3 bases at V and 3 bases at J, with 14 bases between. CDR1 and CDR2 (germline): KGHDR, SFDVKD. The CDR3 coding sequence is TGTGCCACCAGTGATCCCCTTAGGGGGGGCTACAATGAGCAGTTCTTC. Its protein product is CATSDPLRGGYNEQFF.

This clone was detected once. The rearrangement joins TRBV12-3 or TRBV12-4 to TRBJ1-2, with D unclear. The CDR3 contains 12 residues. V was cut by 3 bases and J by 5 bases, with 7 bases left in between. CDR3 sequence reads: CASSLTTYGYTF. CDR3 sequence (DNA): TGTGCCAGCAGTTTGACAACATATGGCTACACCTTC.

The rearrangement uses TRBV7-3 and TRBJ1-1; TRBD1 aligns across 7 bases. The CDR3 sequence is 14 residues long. CDR1 and CDR2 from the germline V gene are SGHTA and FQGTGA. The trim removed 5 bases at V and 1 base at J, leaving 4 bases unmatched. The CDR3 loop reads CASSVQGTNTEAFF. CDR3 in DNA: TGTGCCAGCAGCGTACAGGGGACGAACACTGAAGCTTTCTTT.

The V gene is TRBV2, the J gene TRBJ2-3; no reliable D call. Germline V lookup: CDR1 SNHLY, CDR2 FYNNEI. Trimming removed 1 base from V and 1 base from J, with 9 bases in between. The CDR3 is 15 residues long. CDR3 sequence: CASSEGYPRTDTQYF. The CDR3 coding sequence is TGTGCCAGCAGTGAAGGCTACCCCCGCACAGATACGCAGTATTTT.

In this sample, this clone turned up a few times. The chain links TRBV5-6 to TRBJ1-5, with TRBD1 as a possible D gene (6 bases). The CDR3 consists of 16 residues. Germline CDR1 and CDR2: SGHDT and YYEEEE. Between the trimmed V and J ends, which lost 0 bases and 1 base, there was a span of 11 bases. CDR3 amino acids: CASSLAAGVSNQPQHF. CDR3 DNA: TGTGCCAGCAGCTTGGCTGCAGGGGTAAGCAATCAGCCCCAGCATTTT.

The chain carries TRBV6-5 and TRBJ2-5, with TRBD1 matching 10 bases. The CDR3 is 15 amino acids. Looked up from germline, CDR1 is MNHEY and CDR2 is SVGAGI. V trimming: 5 bases; J trimming: 4 bases; junction bases outside the gene matches: 7. CDR3 sequence (DNA): TGTGCCAGCAGTCCCGGGACAGGGGTCGGAGAGACCCAGTACTTC. This translates into CASSPGTGVGETQYF.

The genes are TRBV7-9 and TRBJ1-4; maybe TRBD1 (6 bases). V lost 5 bases, J lost 0 bases, and 13 bases lay in between. The CDR3 is 16 residues long. Germline V gives CDR1 SEHNR, CDR2 FQNEAQ (reference sequence). The CDR3 sequence: CASSDGNRATNEKLFF. In DNA form, the CDR3 reads TGTGCCAGCAGCGATGGGAACAGGGCAACTAATGAAAAACTGTTTTTT.

J is TRBJ1-5 and V is TRBV6-2 or TRBV6-3; 10 nucleotides align to TRBD1. The CDR3 runs 16 residues. The V segment lost 2 bases and the J segment 2 bases; nucleotides outside the gene matches: 3. Germline values: CDR1 MNHEY, CDR2 SVGEGT. CDR3 DNA sequence: TGTGCCAGCAGTTACGACAGGGGGCTTGGCAATCAGCCCCAGCATTTT. Protein product: CASSYDRGLGNQPQHF.

This chain connects TRBV7-9 to TRBJ2-7, with 10 nucleotides matching TRBD1. Germline CDR1 and CDR2: SEHNR and FQNEAQ (reference sequence). V was clipped by 8 bases and J by 7 bases; unmatched bases: 11. The CDR3 sequence is 14 residues long. The CDR3 loop reads CASGWGQGIGEQYF. The CDR3 DNA follows: TGTGCCAGCGGGTGGGGACAGGGGATCGGGGAGCAGTACTTC.

The chain recombines TRBV29-1 with TRBJ1-2, with D maybe TRBD1 (5 bases). Germline V gene lookup returns CDR1 SQVTM and CDR2 ANQGSEA. V lost 0 bases and J 4 bases, leaving 9 bases between the germline ends. The CDR3 extends over 13 amino acids. The CDR3 DNA follows: TGCAGCGTTGAAGAGGGACCAGGCTATGGCTACACCTTC. As protein: CSVEEGPGYGYTF.